The clone carrying this TCR beta chain has ten or more counts. What it binds is unknown. TCRdb used MiXCR to reprocess the 5' RACE reads, holding one entry per CDR3 protein. The sample has 360,000 or so distinct CDR3 sequences; around 27% are singletons. These data come from a study of T-cell memory formation after mild COVID-19. Overall study: The two donors had largely donor-specific TCR clusters.

Overall study findings and caveats: There was a balanced CD4/CD8 profile in clones contracting day 15 to 85, and later expanders leaned CD4+. CD4+ contracting clones lay mainly in CM and EM, CD8+ ones in EMRA. Clonal second-wave expansions that peaked on day 37 had unconfirmed SARS-CoV-2 specificity.

CDR1 SGHRS and CDR2 YFSETQ come from the germline V gene. J gave up 6 bases and V 4 bases, and 8 bases lay outside the gene matches. The CDR3 covers 16 residues. Sequencing input: PBMCs or a T cell subset sorted from them (not recorded which). This clonotype was sampled from an adult woman who had mild COVID-19 (a few samples of this study predate the infection). Cell type and time point are not known. The chain has TRBV5-1 and TRBJ2-1; 12 positions agree with TRBD2. CDR3 sequence: CASSPLSGLAGNEQFF. As DNA, the CDR3 is TGCGCCAGCAGCCCCTTATCGGGACTAGCGGGCAATGAGCAGTTCTTC.